The present T cell receptor beta chain was sequenced within a study of cytomegalovirus exposure and HLA in healthy donors. Study in general: Out of approximately 170 million T cells, an earlier analysis found over 100 million unique TCR beta sequences in total.

Worth noting for this clone: The target antigen is unknown.

General study findings and limits: Immune exposure was documented only through CMV serostatus. Researchers reported that three CMV-associated chains were confirmed in vitro as CMV antigen-specific. Later analysis identified several of the most significant clusters that appeared linked to common viral pathogens.

The CDR3 sequence is 15 residues long. Trimming removed 6 bases from V and 6 bases from J; junction bases left unmatched: 8. Looked up from germline, CDR1 is MNHEY and CDR2 is SVGAGI. The PCR had 60 Vbeta and 13 Jbeta primers. TCRdb keeps only in-frame clones here, not all; method: immunoSEQ multiplex PCR. The sample yields roughly 130,000 clones, about 78% seen once. The chain employs TRBV6-5 and TRBJ1-6; 7 nucleotides align to TRBD1. Sequencing was carried out using PBMCs. The origin of this receptor is a human donor in good health. The CDR3, as DNA: TGTGCCAGCAGACGGGGGACAGAGTTTAATTCACCCCTCCACTTT. Its translation is CASRRGTEFNSPLHF.